A single sample is the source of the 12 T cell receptor beta chains below, sequenced in a study of Graves' ophthalmopathy and Graves' hyperthyroidism. Amplification from RNA transcripts yielded the TCR beta CDR3 regions. RT-PCR in the first round used HTBI primers; a second-round multiplex PCR followed. From the multiplex PCR reads, TCRdb called clonotypes with MiXCR, one entry per CDR3 protein. The sample has some 390,000 distinct CDR3 sequences; around 17% are singletons. Specimen: peripheral blood. The receptors were gathered from a woman younger than 35 with Graves' ophthalmopathy.

The table lists this clonotype with many counts. The rearrangement links TRBV5-1 to TRBJ2-7, with TRBD2 matching 11 bases. The CDR3 loop spans 15 amino acids. The germline CDR1 and CDR2 sequences are SGHRS and YFSETQ. V lost 7 bases, J lost 0 bases, and 6 bases stayed unmatched. CDR3 protein: CASSKGTSGSYEQYF. The CDR3, as DNA: TGCGCCAGCTCGAAGGGGACTAGCGGCTCCTACGAGCAGTACTTC.

The chain joins TRBV11-2 to TRBJ2-5; the match to TRBD2 covers 10 bases. Looked up from germline, CDR1 is SGHAT and CDR2 is FQNNGV. J was trimmed by 4 bases and V by 6 bases; bases with no gene match: 8. CDR3 length equals 15 residues. DNA for the CDR3: TGTGCCAGCAGGACCCCTAGCGGGAGCGGAGAGACCCAGTACTTC. It encodes CASRTPSGSGETQYF.

This clonotype was seen a few times. J is TRBJ1-3 and V is TRBV24-1, with D unresolved. Trimming took off 2 bases at V and 3 bases at J, with 1 base between the two ends. The germline V gene encodes CDR1 KGHDR and CDR2 SFDVKD. CDR3 length: 12 amino acids. CDR3 protein: CATSDYGNTIYF. CDR3 coding DNA: TGTGCCACCAGTGATTATGGAAACACCATATATTTT.

The rearrangement joins TRBV12-3 or TRBV12-4 to TRBJ2-7; unclear D gene. The CDR3 runs 13 residues. The V and J ends lost 3 bases and 4 bases respectively, with 10 bases between them. CDR3 nucleotides: TGTGCCAGCAGTTTGTCCGGATTGTACGAGCAGTACTTC. Its protein is CASSLSGLYEQYF.

This clonotype was recorded at least ten times. The rearrangement links TRBV19 to TRBJ2-2; TRBD2 matches at 9 bases. Germline V gene data show CDR1 as LNHDA and CDR2 as SQIVND (reference sequence). This CDR3 region has 16 residues. V lost 7 bases to trimming and J lost 0 bases; unmatched junction nucleotides: 6. The CDR3 is CASKREAGTNTGELFF. CDR3 nucleotide sequence: TGTGCCAGTAAGCGGGAGGCCGGTACGAACACCGGGGAGCTGTTTTTT.

This clonotype was observed many times. The chain is built from TRBV6-8 and TRBJ1-1; weak D call: TRBD1 (6 bases). Deletions cut 8 bases from V and 5 bases from J, with 15 bases between. Germline V gene data show CDR1 as MNHGY and CDR2 as SAAAGT. This CDR3 contains 13 residues. The CDR3 loop is CASPGAEGTEAFF. The CDR3 DNA is TGTGCCAGCCCGGGGGCCGAGGGGACTGAAGCTTTCTTT.

This clonotype has at least ten counts. J is TRBJ1-5 and V is TRBV27, with D uncertain. Deletions cut 5 bases from V and 2 bases from J, with 4 bases between. Germline V gene sequence: CDR1 MNHEY, CDR2 SMNVEV (reference sequence). The CDR3 length is 12 residues. The DNA of the CDR3 is TGTGCCAGCAGTACGGGCAATCAGCCCCAGCATTTT. Translating it yields CASSTGNQPQHF.

Only a few counts were recorded for this clonotype. The chain is built from TRBV11-2 and TRBJ1-1; 10 bases agree with TRBD1. Unmatched junction bases numbered 7, after V lost 1 base and J lost 2 bases. This CDR3 is 17 amino acids long. Germline loops: CDR1 SGHAT, CDR2 FQNNGV. The CDR3 loop is CASSLGQGARINTEAFF. Written as DNA, the CDR3 is TGTGCCAGCAGCTTAGGACAGGGGGCTCGTATAAACACTGAAGCTTTCTTT.

This clonotype was observed at least ten times. This chain links TRBV20-1 with TRBJ1-6; TRBD1 is a possible D gene (6 bases). Trimming pared 7 bases from V and 5 bases from J, leaving 12 bases between. CDR3 length equals 13 residues. Germline CDR1 is DFQATT and CDR2 is SNEGSKA (reference sequence). CDR3 protein: CSGWGGDNSPLHF. In DNA form, the CDR3 reads TGCAGTGGTTGGGGGGGCGATAATTCACCCCTCCACTTT.

This clonotype has a single count. The chain employs TRBV27 and TRBJ1-1; 8 nucleotides line up with TRBD1. The V gene's germline CDR1 is MNHEY and CDR2 SMNVEV (reference sequence). The V and J ends lost 5 bases and 0 bases, in that order; junction bases with no gene match: 8. The CDR3 consists of 16 residues. CDR3 nucleotides: TGTGCCAGCAGTCACCAGACAGGGGACATGAACACTGAAGCTTTCTTT. The encoded protein is CASSHQTGDMNTEAFF.

The rearrangement joins TRBV6-5 to TRBJ1-1; TRBD1 matches 8 bases. With 0 bases clipped from V and 0 bases from J, the junction kept 6 bases outside the gene matches. This CDR3 contains 17 residues. CDR1 is MNHEY, CDR2 SVGAGI, per germline. Here the CDR3 reads CASSYSNRGRMNTEAFF. The CDR3 bases are TGTGCCAGCAGTTACTCGAACAGGGGGAGAATGAACACTGAAGCTTTCTTT.

Many counts were recorded for this clonotype. The V and J genes are TRBV5-1 and TRBJ1-1; no reliable D call. Trimming took off 1 base at V and 1 base at J, with 8 bases between the two ends. Per the germline V gene, CDR1 is SGHRS and CDR2 is YFSETQ. This CDR3 is 14 amino acids long. This chain's CDR3 is CASSLRPENTEAFF. CDR3 sequence (DNA): TGCGCCAGCAGCTTGAGGCCGGAGAACACTGAAGCTTTCTTT.